This TCR beta chain was identified during a study of T cell changes during pregnancy in multiple sclerosis. The length of the CDR3 is 14 residues. Germline CDR1 SGHTA, CDR2 FQGNSA. Trimming took off 5 bases at V and 9 bases at J, with 17 bases between the two ends. Produced via immunoSEQ multiplex PCR; TCRdb's table is partial and in-frame only. The table records some 60,000 clones, about 89% of them present only once. This clonotype originated in a female donor with multiple sclerosis, enrolled in a pregnancy study. This chain connects TRBV7-2 to TRBJ1-3; D ambiguous. The specimen was peripheral blood, collected after pregnancy. The DNA of the CDR3 is TGTGCCAGCAGCCCTCAAGTGGGTCGCGGCACCATATATTTT. It is translated as CASSPQVGRGTIYF.